This T cell receptor (beta chain) was recorded in a study of pediatric ulcerative colitis (dated by TCRdb to between 2017 and 2020). With respect to the entire study: Among the ulcerative colitis patients, seven had pancolitis and two had left-sided colitis, and histology in every patient was consistent with ulcerative colitis. The Pediatric Ulcerative Colitis Activity Index classified a couple of patients as having mild disease, four as having moderate disease and three as having acute severe colitis. Some 10 newly diagnosed, treatment-naive pediatric ulcerative colitis patients and a handful of non-IBD control children each provided paired blood and rectal samples.

As to this clone: Its antigen is unknown. Per-base quality was not reported, and no clone a single base away is much larger than it.

There are 12 amino acids in the CDR3, from cysteine to phenylalanine inclusive. Here the CDR3 DNA is all that survives: 36 bases in frame from base 1. The CDR1 and CDR2 encoded by the germline V gene (reference sequence) are PRHDT and FYEKMQ. V loses 8 bases of germline sequence and J loses 6 bases, and the interval between the two ends is 14 bases. Through the immunoSEQ TRB Survey service, multiplex V and J primers were used to amplify rearranged CDR3 beta regions from genomic DNA. To keep sequencing depth equal across samples, survey-level depth of up to 500,000 reads per sample was applied. The libraries were purified, combined into pools and sequenced with Illumina technology. As for the authors' bioinformatics: Productive clonality, sample overlap, pairwise scatters, CDR3 beta length, V/D/J gene usage and productiveness were all assessed with the immunoSEQ online tools. Calculated diversity was the number of unique rearrangements divided by total templates times 100; Shannon and Simpson indices were also computed. Principal component analysis used the R prcomp function and ggbiplot package on Z-score normalized data. Morisita's index was used to measure clonal overlap between blood and rectum within each subject. TCRdb mirrors the immuneACCESS table, restricted to in-frame sequences. Some clones are absent from its copies; in checked studies, under half trace to an unresolved V gene, and the reason for the others is unknown. D and trimming were read from the DNA, whereas the V and J calls and clone size are those reported in that table. In all, the sample holds approximately 60,000 clones, and about 86% of those were seen once. 3% to 4.5% of the sample belongs to the ten largest clones.

Overall study outcomes, separate from this receptor: A couple of rectal CDR3 clonotypes turned up in every ulcerative colitis patient but in none of the controls. The healthy control group was small, with only four individuals. For technical reasons, substantially fewer templates were yielded by the blood samples of a couple of patients, and these blood samples were excluded from blood-rectal overlap analysis. Because repertoires were derived from total lymphocyte DNA, patterns in rare subsets such as regulatory T cells may not have been reflected. Compared with controls, ulcerative colitis patients showed significantly higher autologous blood-rectal clonal overlap, a finding that suggests increased T cell trafficking to inflamed tissue. Controls, mild-moderate and acute severe colitis patients were separated by rectal repertoire features, and reduced rectal diversity due to clonal expansions was observed in acute severe colitis.

Ulcerative colitis patients had received no immunosuppressive medication before the diagnostic colonoscopy. Blood was sampled at the time of the colonoscopy. The Wizard kit (Promega) was used to extract genomic DNA from both blood and intestinal samples. The V and J segments used are TRBV13 and TRBJ2-7; confidence is insufficient to name the D gene. The sample consisted of blood. The receptor comes from a boy younger than 18 with severe ulcerative colitis. The CDR3 amino acid sequence is: CASGIRPGEQYF. The DNA sequence follows: TGTGCCAGCGGTATTCGGCCCGGCGAGCAGTACTTC.